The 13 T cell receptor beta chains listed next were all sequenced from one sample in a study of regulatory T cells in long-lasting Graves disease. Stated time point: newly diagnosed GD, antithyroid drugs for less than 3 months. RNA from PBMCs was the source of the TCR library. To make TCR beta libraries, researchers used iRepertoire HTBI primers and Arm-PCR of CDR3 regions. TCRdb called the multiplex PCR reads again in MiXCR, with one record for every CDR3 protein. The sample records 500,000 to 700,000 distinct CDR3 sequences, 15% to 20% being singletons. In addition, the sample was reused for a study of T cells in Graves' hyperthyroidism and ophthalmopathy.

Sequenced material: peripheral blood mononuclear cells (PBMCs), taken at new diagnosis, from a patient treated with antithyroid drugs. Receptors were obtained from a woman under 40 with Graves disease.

Here the CDR3 reads CAWSRQVEAFF. The CDR3 DNA reads TGTGCCTGGAGCCGACAGGTTGAAGCTTTCTTT. The chain employs TRBV30 and TRBJ1-1, with a tentative D call TRBD1 (6 bases). This CDR3 is built from 11 residues. Germline CDR1 reads GTSNPN; CDR2 reads SVGIG (reference sequence). The ends were cut back, 3 bases at V and 7 bases at J, with 9 bases in the middle. The full variable domain, with the rest looked up from reference TRBV30 and TRBJ1-1, is SQTIHQWPATLVQPVGSPLSLECTVEGTSNPNLYWYRQAAGRGLQLLFYSVGIGQISSEVPQNLSASRPQDRQFILSSKKLLLSDSGFYLCAWSRQVEAFFGQGTRLTVV.

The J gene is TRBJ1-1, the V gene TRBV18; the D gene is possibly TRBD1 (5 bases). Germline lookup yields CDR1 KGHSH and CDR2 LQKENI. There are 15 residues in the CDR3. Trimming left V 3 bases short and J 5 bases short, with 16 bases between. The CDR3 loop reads CASSPSGGVRTEAFF. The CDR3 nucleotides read TGTGCCAGCTCACCCTCGGGGGGAGTCAGGACTGAAGCTTTCTTT.

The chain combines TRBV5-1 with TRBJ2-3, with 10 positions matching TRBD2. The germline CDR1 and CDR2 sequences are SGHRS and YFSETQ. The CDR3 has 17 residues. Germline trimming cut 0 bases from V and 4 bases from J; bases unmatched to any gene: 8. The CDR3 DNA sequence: TGCGCCAGCAGCTTGGAGGCTAGCGGGAGTTTCGCAGATACGCAGTATTTT. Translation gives CASSLEASGSFADTQYF. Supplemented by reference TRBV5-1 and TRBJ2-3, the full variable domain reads KAGVTQTPRYLIKTRGQQVTLSCSPISGHRSVSWYQQTPGQGLQFLFEYFSETQRNKGNFPGRFSGRQFSNSRSEMNVSTLELGDSALYLCASSLEASGSFADTQYFGPGTRLTVL.

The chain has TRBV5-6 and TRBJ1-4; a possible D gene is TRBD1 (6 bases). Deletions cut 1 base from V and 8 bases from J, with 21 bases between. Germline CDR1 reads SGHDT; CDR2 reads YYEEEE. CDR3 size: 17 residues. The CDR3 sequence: CASSLFGVRGEEEKLFF. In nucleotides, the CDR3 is TGTGCCAGCAGCTTGTTCGGTGTGAGGGGGGAAGAAGAAAAACTGTTTTTT.

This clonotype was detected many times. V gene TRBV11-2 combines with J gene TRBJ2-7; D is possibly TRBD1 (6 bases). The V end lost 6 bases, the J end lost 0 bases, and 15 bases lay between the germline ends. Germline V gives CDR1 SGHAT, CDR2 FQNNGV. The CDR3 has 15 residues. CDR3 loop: CASSLGTGSSYEQYF. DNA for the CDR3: TGTGCCAGCAGTTTGGGCACAGGGAGCTCCTACGAGCAGTACTTC.

The CDR3: CASSRQELSYEQYF. In DNA form, the CDR3 reads TGTGCCAGCAGTCGCCAGGAATTATCCTACGAGCAGTACTTC. V gene TRBV5-4 combines with J gene TRBJ2-7, with D hard to call. The CDR3 is made up of 14 amino acids. CDR1 SGHNT and CDR2 YYREEE come from the germline V gene (reference sequence). Trimming took 5 bases from V and 1 from J, leaving 13 bases between them.

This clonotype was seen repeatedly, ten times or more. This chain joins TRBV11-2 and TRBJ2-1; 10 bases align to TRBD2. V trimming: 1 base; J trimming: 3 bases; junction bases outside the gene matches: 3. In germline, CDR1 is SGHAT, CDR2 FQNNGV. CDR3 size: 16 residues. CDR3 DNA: TGTGCCAGCAGCTTAGTGGGGACTAGCGTCTACAATGAGCAGTTCTTC. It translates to CASSLVGTSVYNEQFF.

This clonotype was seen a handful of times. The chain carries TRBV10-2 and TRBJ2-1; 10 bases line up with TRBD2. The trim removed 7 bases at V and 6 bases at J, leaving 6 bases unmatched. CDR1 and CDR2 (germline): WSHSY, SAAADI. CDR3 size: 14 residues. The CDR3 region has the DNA TGCGCCAGCAAGGGAGCGGGAGGGCCCAATGAGCAGTTCTTC. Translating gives CASKGAGGPNEQFF.

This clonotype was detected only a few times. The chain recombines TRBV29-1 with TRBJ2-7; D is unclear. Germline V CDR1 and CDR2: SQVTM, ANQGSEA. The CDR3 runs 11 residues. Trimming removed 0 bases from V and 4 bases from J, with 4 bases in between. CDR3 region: CSVEEGYEQYF. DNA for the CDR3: TGCAGCGTTGAAGAAGGGTACGAGCAGTACTTC.

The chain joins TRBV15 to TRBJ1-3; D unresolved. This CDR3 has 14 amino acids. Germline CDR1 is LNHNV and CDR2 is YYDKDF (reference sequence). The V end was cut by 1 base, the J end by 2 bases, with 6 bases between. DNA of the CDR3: TGTGCCACCAGCAGAGTACAGACTGGAAACACCATATATTTT. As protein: CATSRVQTGNTIYF. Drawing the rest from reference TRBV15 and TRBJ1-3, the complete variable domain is DAMVIQNPRYQVTQFGKPVTLSCSQTLNHNVMYWYQQKSSQAPKLLFHYYDKDFNNEADTPDNFQSRRPNTSFCFLDIRSPGLGDTAMYLCATSRVQTGNTIYFGEGSWLTVV.

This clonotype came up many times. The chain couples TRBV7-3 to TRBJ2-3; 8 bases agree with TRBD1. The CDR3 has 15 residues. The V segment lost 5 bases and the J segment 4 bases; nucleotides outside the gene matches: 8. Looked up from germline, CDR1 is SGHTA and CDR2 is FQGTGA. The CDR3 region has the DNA TGTGCCAGCAGCCGGACAGGGTTAGAGGCAGATACGCAGTATTTT. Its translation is CASSRTGLEADTQYF.

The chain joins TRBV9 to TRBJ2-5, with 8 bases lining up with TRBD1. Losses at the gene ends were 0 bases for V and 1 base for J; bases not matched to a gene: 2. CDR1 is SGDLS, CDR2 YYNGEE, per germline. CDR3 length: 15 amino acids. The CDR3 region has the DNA TGTGCCAGCAGCGTAGGGGACAGGATCCAAGAGACCCAGTACTTC. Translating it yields CASSVGDRIQETQYF.

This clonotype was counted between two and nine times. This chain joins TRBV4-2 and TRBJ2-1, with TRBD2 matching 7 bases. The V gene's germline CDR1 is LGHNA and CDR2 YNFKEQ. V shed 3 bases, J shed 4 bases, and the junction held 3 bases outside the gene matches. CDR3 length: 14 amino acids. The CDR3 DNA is TGTGCCAGCAGCCAGGGACTACGATACAATGAGCAGTTCTTC. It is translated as CASSQGLRYNEQFF.